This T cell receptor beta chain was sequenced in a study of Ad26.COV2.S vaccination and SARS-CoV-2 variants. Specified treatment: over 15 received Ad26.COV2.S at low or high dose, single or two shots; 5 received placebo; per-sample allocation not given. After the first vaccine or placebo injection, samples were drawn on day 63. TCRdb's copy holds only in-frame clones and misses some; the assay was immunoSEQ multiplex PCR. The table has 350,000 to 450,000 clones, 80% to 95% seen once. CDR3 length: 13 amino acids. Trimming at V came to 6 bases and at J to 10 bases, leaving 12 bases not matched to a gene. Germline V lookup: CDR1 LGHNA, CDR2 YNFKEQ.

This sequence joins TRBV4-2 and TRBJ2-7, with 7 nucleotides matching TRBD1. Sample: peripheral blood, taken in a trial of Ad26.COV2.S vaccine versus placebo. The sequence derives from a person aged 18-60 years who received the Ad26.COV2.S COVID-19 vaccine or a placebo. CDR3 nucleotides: TGTGCCAGCAGTCGTGGACAGGCCGTTGAACAGTACTTC. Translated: CASSRGQAVEQYF.